This is a list of T cell receptor beta chains from one sample in a study of T cells in Graves' hyperthyroidism and ophthalmopathy. Via MiXCR, TCRdb re-called the multiplex PCR reads, giving one row per CDR3 protein. The table includes hundreds of thousands of distinct CDR3 sequences, around a sixth detected once. The specimen sequenced was blood. The receptors shown here come from a woman aged 18-29 years with Graves' hyperthyroidism. Both conserved end residues are part of each CDR3. A D gene is named only where the DNA matches it firmly. The listing skips clone size in some rows; elsewhere it reads once, few, many or a size class.

d_gene	v_gene	abundance	j_gene	CDR3nt	CDR3aa
.	TRBV20-1	.	TRBJ1-3	TGCAGTGCTAGAGACAGTTCCACTGGAAACACCATATATTTT	CSARDSSTGNTIYF
.	TRBV6-1	.	TRBJ2-5	TGTGCCAGCGCGTTGAGGCAGAGGGCCGGGGCCCAGTACTTC	CASALRQRAGAQYF
.	TRBV25-1	.	TRBJ1-2	TGTGCCAGCAGTAGGACAAGTGGCTATGGCTACACCTTC	CASSRTSGYGYTF
.	TRBV20-1	many	TRBJ2-1	TGCAGTGCTCTCCGATCGGCGGGGCACAATGAGCAGTTCTTC	CSALRSAGHNEQFF
.	TRBV10-3	few	TRBJ2-7	TGTGCCATCAGCACAGGGTCCTGGGAGCAGTACTTC	CAISTGSWEQYF
TRBD1	TRBV7-9	.	TRBJ1-2	TGTGCCAGCAGCTTACGTTGGAGGGGGCGGAGAGGCTATGGCTACACCTTC	CASSLRWRGRRGYGYTF
.	TRBV3-1	many	TRBJ2-1	TGTGCCAGCAGCCAAGATCTTCGGGTGGACAATGAGCAGTTCTTC	CASSQDLRVDNEQFF
.	TRBV5-1	few	TRBJ1-3	TGCGCCAGCAGCCCGCTGGCCCGGACTCTGAGCTCTGGAAACACCATATATTTT	CASSPLARTLSSGNTIYF
TRBD1	TRBV2	many	TRBJ1-1	TGTGCCAGCAGGTTAACAGGGGAAACTGAAGCTTTCTTT	CASRLTGETEAFF
.	TRBV18	many	TRBJ1-1	TGTGCCAGCTCCAGAGAGGGACGGAAGAACACTGAAGCTTTCTTT	CASSREGRKNTEAFF
.	TRBV5-1	.	TRBJ2-5	TGCGCCAGCAGAATGAACAGGGAGACCCAGTACTTC	CASRMNRETQYF
.	TRBV12-3/TRBV12-4	.	TRBJ1-5	TGTGCCAGCAGCTCCCGGACAGCCTTACTCAATCAGCCCCAGCATTTT	CASSSRTALLNQPQHF
TRBD2	TRBV28	.	TRBJ2-7	TGTGCCAGCAACGGGGGGGGGAGAACCTACGAGCAGTACTTC	CASNGGGRTYEQYF
.	TRBV20-1	.	TRBJ1-5	TGCAGTGCCAGAGATCGCACAGTAGATCAGCCCCAGCACTTT	CSARDRTVDQPQHF
TRBD2	TRBV9	few	TRBJ2-5	TGTGCCAGCAGCGGCCCGGGCGGGGGGCCCCAAGAGACCCAGTACTTC	CASSGPGGGPQETQYF
.	TRBV4-3	.	TRBJ1-3	TGCGCCAGCAGCCAAGATTACGGCCAGGCTGGAAACACCATATATTTT	CASSQDYGQAGNTIYF
TRBD1	TRBV4-3	.	TRBJ2-1	TGCGCCAGCAGCCAAGGTCGGGGACAGGGGCGTCATGAGCAGTTCTTC	CASSQGRGQGRHEQFF
.	TRBV20-1	many	TRBJ2-7	TGCAGTGCCCGGTCCCCCGGGGGAGGCGAGCAGTACTTC	CSARSPGGGEQYF
.	TRBV13	many	TRBJ2-3	TGTGCCAGCAGCTTAGCGCGGGGAGCTAGCACAGATACGCAGTATTTT	CASSLARGASTDTQYF
TRBD1	TRBV28	many	TRBJ2-7	TGTGCCAGCAGTGACAGGGGAAGCTCCTACGAGCAGTACTTC	CASSDRGSSYEQYF
.	TRBV6-1	many	TRBJ2-7	TGTGCCAGCAGTCTGGGGGTCAACAGGGTAAGCATGAGAGGCTACGAGCAGTACTTC	CASSLGVNRVSMRGYEQYF
TRBD1	TRBV7-9	.	TRBJ2-5	TGTGCCAGCAGCTTCGGTCTGACAGGGGGCCGGGGAAGGGAGACCCAGTACTTC	CASSFGLTGGRGRETQYF
TRBD2	TRBV2	many	TRBJ2-1	TGTGCCAGCAGTGAAGGGGCGGGAGGGCCTGGTGAGCAGTTCTTC	CASSEGAGGPGEQFF
.	TRBV9	few	TRBJ2-5	TGTGCCAGCAGCGTAGGGGTAGCTTCAGAGGCCCAGTACTTC	CASSVGVASEAQYF
.	TRBV20-1	.	TRBJ1-2	TGCAGTGCTAGAGCGGGATTTTCTAACTATGGCTACACCTTC	CSARAGFSNYGYTF
.	TRBV29-1	few	TRBJ2-1	TGCAGCGTTGCGACCCGGAGAAACAATGAGCAGTTCTTC	CSVATRRNNEQFF
TRBD2	TRBV27	.	TRBJ2-2	TGTGCCAGCAGTTTATTTCCTAGCGGGAGTATCAACACCGGGGAGCTGTTTTTT	CASSLFPSGSINTGELFF
TRBD2	TRBV9	.	TRBJ2-1	TGTGCCAGCAGCGTAGTTAGCGGGAACAATGAGCAGTTCTTC	CASSVVSGNNEQFF
.	TRBV5-5	.	TRBJ1-1	TGTGCCAGCAGCGCCAGGACCATGAACACTGAAGCTTTCTTT	CASSARTMNTEAFF
.	TRBV28	.	TRBJ1-5	TGTGCCAGCAGTCGTATCCAGGGGAATCAGCCCCAGCATTTT	CASSRIQGNQPQHF
.	TRBV20-1	many	TRBJ1-1	TGCAGTGCGGGTCCGGACCATACCGGAGCTTTCTTT	CSAGPDHTGAFF
.	TRBV9	many	TRBJ2-7	TGTGCCAGCAGCGTAGGCTCTTATCCCCCTGAGCAGTACTTC	CASSVGSYPPEQYF
.	TRBV3-1	few	TRBJ1-5	TGTGCCAGCAACCAAGAACCACAGGGAGGACAGCCCCAGCATTTT	CASNQEPQGGQPQHF
TRBD2	TRBV5-5	.	TRBJ2-1	TGTGCCAGCGACGGACTAGCTAGAGAGCAGTTCTTC	CASDGLAREQFF
TRBD1	TRBV5-1	.	TRBJ2-2	TGCGCCAGCGGGACAGCGAACACCGGGGAGCTGTTTTTT	CASGTANTGELFF
.	TRBV20-1	.	TRBJ1-2	TGCAGTGTCATAGGTGGGAACTATGGCTACACCTTC	CSVIGGNYGYTF
TRBD1	TRBV29-1	.	TRBJ2-7	TGCAGCGCCGTGGTCGACAGGGGGATGTACGAGCAGTACTTC	CSAVVDRGMYEQYF
.	TRBV6-2/TRBV6-3	.	TRBJ1-1	TGTGCCAGCAGTAGCCGGTGGGGGACTGAAGCTTTCTTT	CASSSRWGTEAFF
.	TRBV20-1	many	TRBJ1-2	TGCAGTGCTAGAGATCTCGAAAATACTAACTATGGCTACACCTTC	CSARDLENTNYGYTF
TRBD2	TRBV2	many	TRBJ2-1	TGTGCCAGCAGCGCCGACGGACTAGCTGGCGATGAGCAGTTCTTC	CASSADGLAGDEQFF
TRBD1	TRBV5-1	.	TRBJ2-2	TGCGCCAGCAGCCAACAGGGGGCGTTGAACACCGGGGAGCTGTTTTTT	CASSQQGALNTGELFF
.	TRBV7-9	.	TRBJ1-4	TGTGCCAGCAGCTTGGAACCGGGGTTGAATGAAAAACTGTTTTTT	CASSLEPGLNEKLFF
.	TRBV12-3/TRBV12-4	.	TRBJ2-2	TGTGCCAGCAGTTTCAGGGCTGCGAACACCGGGGAGCTGTTTTTT	CASSFRAANTGELFF
.	TRBV11-2	many	TRBJ2-2	TGTGCCAGCAGCTTTATGGTATCCGGGGAGCTGTTTTTT	CASSFMVSGELFF
.	TRBV3-1	many	TRBJ1-1	TGTGCCAGCAGCCAAGGTAGGGGGAAGGGCACTGAAGCTTTCTTT	CASSQGRGKGTEAFF